This T cell receptor beta chain stems from a study of blood T cells in healthy people across ages. The sample, around 9.9 milliliters of peripheral blood, was drawn from each donor. Researchers isolated at least 6 million PBMCs per sample. This clonotype was found once. One end of the junction fails to match germline, which may point to a read error. CDR3 size: 15 residues. Germline loops: CDR1 SGHRS, CDR2 YFSETQ. The use of a sample-barcoded 5' primer and a J-beta primer mix characterized a second PCR of 7 to 11 cycles. TCRdb independently ran MiXCR on the 5' RACE reads; one entry per CDR3 protein. This table has some 640,000 distinct CDR3 sequences, around 31% appearing once.

Sequenced material: blood. The genes are TRBV5-1 and TRBJ1-1, with D hard to call. The TCR sequence derives from a woman aged 80 or over in good health. The CDR3 region is CASSLAPRKNAEAFF. Here the CDR3 DNA reads TGCGCCAGCAGCTTGGCCCCCAGAAAGAACGCTGAAGCTTTCTTT. The variable domain in full, with the rest retrieved from reference TRBV5-1 and TRBJ1-1, is KAGVTQTPRYLIKTRGQQVTLSCSPISGHRSVSWYQQTPGQGLQFLFEYFSETQRNKGNFPGRFSGRQFSNSRSEMNVSTLELGDSALYLCASSLAPRKNAEAFFGQGTRLTVV.